This record concerns one T cell receptor (beta chain) sequence. The sample belongs to a study of T cell changes during pregnancy in multiple sclerosis. The CDR3 loop spans 15 amino acids. The junction had 6 bases not matched to a gene; V was cut back by 8 bases and J by 1 base. Germline loops: CDR1 SEHNR, CDR2 FQNEAQ (reference sequence). TCRdb's copy holds only in-frame clones and misses some; the assay was immunoSEQ multiplex PCR. The sample consists of 70,000 to 100,000 clones, 94% of them appearing once. Sequencing used peripheral blood, obtained in the third trimester of pregnancy. V and J are TRBV7-9 and TRBJ2-2; 8 bases fit TRBD2. The receptor comes from a female donor with multiple sclerosis, enrolled in a pregnancy study. Here the CDR3 DNA reads TGTGCCAGCCCCTTAGCGGGGCTGAACACCGGGGAGCTGTTTTTT. It translates to CASPLAGLNTGELFF.